This TCR beta chain was sequenced during a study of blood T cells in healthy people across ages. Study as a whole: Roughly one uniquely barcoded beta molecule per two T cells was captured.

Primed by a sample-barcoded 5' primer and a J-beta primer mix, a second PCR proceeded for 7 to 11 cycles. MiXCR, applied by TCRdb to the 5' RACE reads, yields one record per CDR3 protein. This sample carries approximately 1.5 million distinct CDR3 sequences, 35% to 45% of them seen once, and the ten largest clones take just over 4%. Study-wide results and caveats: With donor CMV status unknown, expanded clonotype changes were possibly confounded.

Concerning this clonotype itself: As yet, its antigen is unknown.

The donors, healthy Caucasians from Russia, were aged roughly 6 to 90. The CDR3 consists of 14 residues. Germline loops: CDR1 MGHRA, CDR2 YSYEKL. The chain employs TRBV4-1 and TRBJ2-5; D gene uncertain. With the DNA end fitting TRBJ2-7 better, the J assignment may be wrong. The source of this sequence is a woman aged 18-30 years in good health. Input material: blood. The CDR3 is CASSQETLIYEQYF. The DNA for the CDR3 is TGCGCCAGCAGCCAAGAGACCCTGATCTACGAGCAGTACTTC.